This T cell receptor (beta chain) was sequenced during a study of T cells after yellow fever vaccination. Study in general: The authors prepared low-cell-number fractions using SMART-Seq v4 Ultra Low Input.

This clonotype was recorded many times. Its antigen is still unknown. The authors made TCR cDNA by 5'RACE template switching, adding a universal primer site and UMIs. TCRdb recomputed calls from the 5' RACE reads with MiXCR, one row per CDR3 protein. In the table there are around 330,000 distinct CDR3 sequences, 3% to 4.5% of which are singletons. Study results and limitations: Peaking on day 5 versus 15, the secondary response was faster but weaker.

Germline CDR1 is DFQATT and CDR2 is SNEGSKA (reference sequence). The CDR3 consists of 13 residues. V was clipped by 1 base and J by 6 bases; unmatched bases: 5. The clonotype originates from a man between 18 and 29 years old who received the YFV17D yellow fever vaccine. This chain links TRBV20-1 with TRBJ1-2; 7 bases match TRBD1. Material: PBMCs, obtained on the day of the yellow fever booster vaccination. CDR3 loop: CSARVGTVNGYTF. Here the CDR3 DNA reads TGCAGTGCTAGAGTGGGGACAGTGAATGGCTACACCTTC.